This T cell receptor (beta chain) stems from a study of blood T cell repertoires in COVID-19. Overall study: From T cells, B-cell-depleted T cells, or PBMCs came the material, which was cDNA or gDNA.

Clinical histories supplied by participants themselves formed the basis of cohort assignment. Among Cohort 3 donors, those recovered had two negative PCRs, clearance, or symptom resolution. CDR1 is LNHDA and CDR2 is SQIVND in the germline V gene (reference sequence). This CDR3 contains 10 residues. The V end was cut by 10 bases, the J end by 6 bases, with 6 bases between. Methods used by the authors: Amplification of reference gene primers provided the estimated nucleated cell counts. The table came from immunoSEQ multiplex PCR; TCRdb's copy has only in-frame clones and leaves some out. The V and J calls and clone size were taken over from that table, and D and trimming were inferred from the DNA. The sample holds roughly 250,000 clones, 70% to 90% seen once.

This sequence was found in a young woman who had recovered from COVID-19. The specimen sequenced was PBMCs or T cells enriched from blood (not recorded which). The rearrangement links TRBV19 to TRBJ2-2; no clear D gene. The CDR3 DNA reads as TGTGCCACTGAGTCCGGGGAGCTGTTTTTT. This gives the protein CATESGELFF.